This T cell receptor beta chain emerged from a study of T cells after posttransplantation cyclophosphamide (dated by TCRdb to 2016 to 2017). With regard to the full study: Using TRB sequencing, the study followed how the T cell repertoire reconstituted after myeloablative bone marrow transplantation in which posttransplantation cyclophosphamide served as GVHD prophylaxis. Because TRA and TRB clonality were tightly correlated in several samples, subsequent TCR analyses were focused on TRB only. TRB sequencing was also done on up to about 3 additional blood samples from 2 to 5.2 years after transplant in 3 patients, and on pretransplant blood from a handful of patients. Antigen receptor sequencing was done on samples from about 38 PTCy-treated patients and from over 15 related bone marrow donors of those patients. Public TRB sequences were checked against a database of over 3,500 sequences associated with responses to pathogens, tumor antigens, self-antigens and alloantigens. TRB sequencing was performed on blood from all 30 or so PTCy patients with 1-year posttransplant specimens. What the authors observed across the whole study: The TRB repertoires of T cells infiltrating skin or the GI tract showed only limited overlap with the TRB repertoires found in blood. At 1-2 months, donor-recipient similarity was low but rose over the first year, and the later blood repertoires were often dominated by donor CD8+ memory clones. Across the 45 to 55 patients, TRB clonality was highly associated with recipient CMV seropositivity and CMV reactivation, and diversity with PTCy was similar to that in the CNI/methotrexate controls.

The sample's treatment or condition, from its label and the paper: high-dose cyclophosphamide on days +3 and +4 as single-agent GVHD prophylaxis. Busulfan and fludarabine conditioning, a related or unrelated marrow graft, and cyclophosphamide on days +3 and +4 were given to PTCy patients. PTCy-treated patients were drawn from a prospective multi-institutional clinical trial. Mononuclear cells from peripheral blood and bone marrow were separated by Ficoll-Hypaque density centrifugation and then cryopreserved. FACS on a FACSAria II was used to sort CD4+ and CD8+ T cells, including the naive and memory subsets. As concerns this clone: Its target antigen remains unknown. One base away there is no much larger clone; base qualities are not given.

CDR3 length: 14 amino acids, cysteine to phenylalanine. Just CDR3 DNA is preserved here, 42 bases in frame from base 1. V is trimmed back by 5 bases and J by 9 bases, and the junction contains 11 bases that no gene match accounts for. CDR1 and CDR2 are read off the germline V gene as KGHSH and LQKENI. Genomic DNA was the input for TRB sequencing, which was run either with the immunoSEQ assay at survey resolution or with the hsTCRB kit. In the original analysis: The immunoSEQ software handled initial read processing, and the LymphoSeq R package was used for repertoire analyses. Clonality was computed as 1 minus normalized Shannon entropy, and a Gini coefficient was also calculated for each TRB dataset. Phenotypes of unsorted samples were inferred by mapping TRB sequences from sorted subsets of the recipient or donor onto unsorted samples of the same recipient. TCRdb re-hosts the immuneACCESS table, in-frame sequences only. Its copies lack some clones; in the studies checked, an unresolved V gene accounts for under half of them, and the cause for the rest is not known. V, J and clone size are taken as reported in that table, and D and trimming were inferred from the DNA itself. The sample table records about 16,000 clones; approximately 90% of these occur just once. 0.5% to 0.55% of the sample goes to the ten largest clones.

Specimen: CD4+ T cells sorted from blood, collected after allogeneic stem cell transplant with posttransplant cyclophosphamide. The chain was built from TRBV18 and TRBJ1-2; 8 nucleotides in the junction match TRBD1. This clonotype was sampled from a male patient aged 55 to 70 who received an allogeneic stem cell transplant from a related donor and was CMV-positive. Following transplantation, T cells from the graft donor may be among those present. CDR3 protein: CASSEQGEVIRYTF. In nucleotides, the sequence is TGTGCCAGCTCAGAACAGGGGGAAGTCATCCGCTACACCTTC.